Following are 19 T cell receptor beta chains from one sample sequenced in a study of T cell changes during pregnancy in multiple sclerosis. Assay used: immunoSEQ multiplex PCR; TCRdb lists only in-frame clones, some missing. Among tens of thousands of clones listed, approximately 93% were seen once. The specimen comprised CD8+ T cells from peripheral blood mononuclear cells, sampled in the second trimester of pregnancy. Receptors were obtained from a female donor with multiple sclerosis, enrolled in a pregnancy study.

The gene calls are TRBV10-1 and TRBJ2-7; 7 bases align to TRBD1. Germline V CDR1 and CDR2: WNHNN, SYGVQD (reference sequence). The trim removed 8 bases at V and 2 bases at J, leaving 6 bases unmatched. This CDR3 contains 13 residues. The CDR3 here is CASSRTGPYEQYF. DNA for the CDR3: TGCGCCAGCTCCCGGACAGGCCCCTACGAGCAGTACTTC.

This chain uses TRBV30 with TRBJ1-5, with D possibly being TRBD1 (5 bases). V shed 3 bases and J shed 7 bases, with 16 bases lying between them. CDR3 size: 14 residues. Germline V gene data show CDR1 as GTSNPN and CDR2 as SVGIG (reference sequence). CDR3 sequence reads: CAWSPRPGKQPQHF. The CDR3 region has the DNA TGTGCCTGGAGCCCACGTCCAGGGAAACAGCCCCAGCATTTT.

V and J are TRBV7-2 and TRBJ2-1, with 8 nucleotides matching TRBD2. CDR3 size: 15 residues. Trimming took 2 bases from V and 4 from J; bases not matched to a gene: 4. Per the germline V gene, CDR1 is SGHTA and CDR2 is FQGNSA. This chain's CDR3 is CASSLTGLGYNEQFF. For the CDR3, the DNA is TGTGCCAGCAGCTTAACGGGACTAGGGTACAATGAGCAGTTCTTC.

The chain couples TRBV19 to TRBJ2-2; a weak D match, TRBD2 (5 bases). Germline CDR1 LNHDA, CDR2 SQIVND (reference sequence). Trimming removed 1 base at V and 6 bases at J, with 6 bases between. The CDR3 is 13 amino acids. The CDR3 DNA reads as TGTGCCAGTAGTATAGGGGAGCCCGGGGAGCTGTTTTTT. Translation: CASSIGEPGELFF.

J is TRBJ2-1 and V is TRBV27, with a weak D call TRBD1 (6 bases). The CDR3 has 14 amino acids. Trimming took off 5 bases at V and 0 bases at J, with 8 bases between the two ends. Germline V gives CDR1 MNHEY, CDR2 SMNVEV (reference sequence). The CDR3 DNA is TGTGCCAGCAGTAGGACAGACTCCTACAATGAGCAGTTCTTC. Residues: CASSRTDSYNEQFF.

V is TRBV9 and J is TRBJ1-2, with D possibly being TRBD1 (5 bases). V was shortened by 4 bases and J by 2 bases, with 15 bases between the two germline ends. The CDR3 runs 15 residues. Germline V gene lookup returns CDR1 SGDLS and CDR2 YYNGEE. The DNA for the CDR3 is TGTGCCAGCAGCTCAACGACAGTGAAGAACTATGGCTACACCTTC. The encoded protein is CASSSTTVKNYGYTF.

V and J are TRBV6-1 and TRBJ2-2; the D gene is possibly TRBD2 (5 bases). Germline V CDR1 and CDR2: MNHNS, SASEGT. The CDR3 extends over 12 amino acids. Trimming took off 10 bases at V and 1 base at J, with 7 bases between the two ends. The CDR3 region has the DNA TGTGCCAACCGGGGGAACACCGGGGAGCTGTTTTTT. Its protein is CANRGNTGELFF.

The rearrangement joins TRBV11-2 to TRBJ2-7, with TRBD2 as a possible D gene (6 bases). V lost 0 bases and J lost 2, with 17 bases in between. Germline values: CDR1 SGHAT, CDR2 FQNNGV. The CDR3 is made up of 17 amino acids. The CDR3: CASSLETVGRRTYEQYF. The DNA of the CDR3 is TGTGCCAGCAGCTTAGAGACGGTAGGGAGGAGGACCTACGAGCAGTACTTC.

The CDR3 loop is CASSPQAGNAEAFF. The CDR3 DNA sequence: TGTGCCAGCTCACCACAGGCAGGTAACGCTGAAGCTTTCTTT. The chain uses TRBV18 and TRBJ1-1; D remains ambiguous. The V gene's germline CDR1 is KGHSH and CDR2 LQKENI. The CDR3 extends over 14 amino acids. Trimming shortened V by 1 base and J by 6 bases, and 12 bases separated the two germline ends.

The DNA for the CDR3 is TGTGCCAGTAGTTCGGCAGGGTTCCGCACTGAAGCTTTCTTT. This sequence encodes CASSSAGFRTEAFF. V usage is TRBV19 and J usage is TRBJ1-1; D possibly corresponds to TRBD1 (5 bases). The V gene's germline CDR1 is LNHDA and CDR2 SQIVND (reference sequence). The length of the CDR3 is 14 residues. Trimming cost V 5 bases and J 4 bases, with 14 bases left between them.

The chain combines TRBV11-3 with TRBJ2-7; D possibly corresponds to TRBD2 (6 bases). Germline CDR1 is SGHNT and CDR2 is YENEEA. The length of the CDR3 is 15 residues. Trimming cost V 1 base and J 2 bases, with 12 bases left between them. The CDR3, as DNA: TGTGCCAGCAGCTTAGCCAGCGGGCAGACCTACGAGCAGTACTTC. This encodes CASSLASGQTYEQYF.

The V and J genes are TRBV9 and TRBJ2-7, with 7 positions matching TRBD1. CDR3 size: 15 residues. V shed 3 bases and J 3 bases; nucleotides not matched to a gene: 9. CDR1 and CDR2 (germline): SGDLS, YYNGEE. The CDR3 spells CASSAAPGTVYEQYF. CDR3 sequence (DNA): TGTGCCAGCAGCGCTGCCCCCGGGACAGTCTACGAGCAGTACTTC.

The rearrangement links TRBV7-2 to TRBJ1-5; D might be TRBD1 (6 bases). The CDR3 extends over 16 amino acids. From germline, CDR1 is SGHTA and CDR2 FQGNSA. V shed 5 bases and J shed 3 bases, with 17 bases lying between them. The CDR3 region has the DNA TGTGCCAGCAGCGTCTTAGGGGGGGGGATCAATCAGCCCCAGCATTTT. Protein: CASSVLGGGINQPQHF. The whole variable domain, remainder taken from reference TRBV7-2 and TRBJ1-5, is GAGVSQSPSNKVTEKGKDVELRCDPISGHTALYWYRQSLGQGLEFLIYFQGNSAPDKSGLPSDRFSAERTGGSVSTLTIQRTQQEDSAVYLCASSVLGGGINQPQHFGDGTRLSIL.

This clone was detected only a few times. The chain employs TRBV5-5 and TRBJ2-7; maybe TRBD2 (5 bases). Per germline, CDR1 SGHKS and CDR2 YYEKEE (reference sequence). The V end was cut by 1 base, the J end by 3 bases, with 8 bases between. CDR3 size: 13 residues. Written as DNA, the CDR3 is TGTGCCAGCAGCTTGACTAGTTACTACGAGCAGTACTTC. Amino acid sequence: CASSLTSYYEQYF.

This rearrangement joins TRBV6-1 to TRBJ1-1, with 7 bases that match TRBD1. CDR3 length: 14 amino acids. The V and J ends lost 1 base and 3 bases, in that order; junction bases with no gene match: 2. Per germline, CDR1 MNHNS and CDR2 SASEGT. Here the CDR3 reads CASSEGDSYTEAFF. DNA for the CDR3: TGTGCCAGCAGTGAAGGGGACAGCTACACTGAAGCTTTCTTT.

V and J are TRBV4-1 and TRBJ2-2; D gene uncertain. V was clipped by 2 bases and J by 6 bases, with 10 bases between them. The germline CDR1 and CDR2 sequences are MGHRA and YSYEKL. The CDR3 consists of 14 residues. CDR3 sequence reads: CASSQPQIAGELFF. CDR3 DNA sequence: TGCGCCAGCAGCCAACCTCAGATCGCCGGGGAGCTGTTTTTT.

The chain links TRBV7-8 to TRBJ2-7; possibly TRBD2 for D (6 bases). V was shortened by 5 bases and J by 2 bases, with 13 bases between the two germline ends. The CDR3 is 14 amino acids. The germline V gene encodes CDR1 SGHVS and CDR2 FQNEAQ. The CDR3 region is CASSHRDSAYEQYF. CDR3 sequence (DNA): TGTGCCAGCAGCCACCGGGACTCCGCCTACGAGCAGTACTTC.

The rearrangement links TRBV6-4 to TRBJ1-2; TRBD1 matches 7 bases. Germline CDR1 and CDR2: MRHNA and SNTAGT. This CDR3 is built from 13 residues. The J segment lost 6 bases and the V segment lost 2 bases, leaving 3 bases of the junction unmatched. The CDR3 is CASSDGTADGYTF. DNA of the CDR3: TGTGCCAGCAGTGACGGGACAGCCGATGGCTACACCTTC.

V is TRBV11-2 and J is TRBJ2-5; tentative D call: TRBD2 (5 bases). With 8 bases removed from V and 5 bases from J, the gap between germline ends came to 18 bases. Germline CDR1 SGHAT, CDR2 FQNNGV. The length of the CDR3 is 14 residues. The CDR3 reads CASWVGMPHETQYF. The CDR3 DNA reads TGTGCCAGCTGGGTCGGGATGCCTCACGAGACCCAGTACTTC.